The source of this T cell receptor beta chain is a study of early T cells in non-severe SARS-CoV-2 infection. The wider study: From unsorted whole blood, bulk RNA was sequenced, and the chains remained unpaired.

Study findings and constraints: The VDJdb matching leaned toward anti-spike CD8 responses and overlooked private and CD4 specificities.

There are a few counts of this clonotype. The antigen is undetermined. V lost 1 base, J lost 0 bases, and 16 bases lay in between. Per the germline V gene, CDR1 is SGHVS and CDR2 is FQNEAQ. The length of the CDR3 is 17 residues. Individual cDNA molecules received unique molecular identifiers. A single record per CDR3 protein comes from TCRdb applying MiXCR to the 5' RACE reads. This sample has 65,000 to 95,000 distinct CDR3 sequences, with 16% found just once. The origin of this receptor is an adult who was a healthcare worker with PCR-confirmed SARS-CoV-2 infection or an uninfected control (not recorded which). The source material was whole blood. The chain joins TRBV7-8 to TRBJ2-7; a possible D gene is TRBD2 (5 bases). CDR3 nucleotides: TGTGCCAGCAGCTTAGTGCTAGCCCCTCTCCTCTCCTACGAGCAGTACTTC. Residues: CASSLVLAPLLSYEQYF.